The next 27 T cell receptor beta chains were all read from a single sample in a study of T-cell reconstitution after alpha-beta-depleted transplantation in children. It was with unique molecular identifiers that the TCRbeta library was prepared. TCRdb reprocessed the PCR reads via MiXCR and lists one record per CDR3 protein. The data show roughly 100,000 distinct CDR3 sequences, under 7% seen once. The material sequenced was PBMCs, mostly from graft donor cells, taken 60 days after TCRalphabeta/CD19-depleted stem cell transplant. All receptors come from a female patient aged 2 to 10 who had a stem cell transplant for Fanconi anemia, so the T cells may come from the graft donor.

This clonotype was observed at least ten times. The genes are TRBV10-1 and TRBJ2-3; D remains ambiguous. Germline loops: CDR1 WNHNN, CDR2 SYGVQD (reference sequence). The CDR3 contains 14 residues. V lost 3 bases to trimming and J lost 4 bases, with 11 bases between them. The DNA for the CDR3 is TGCGCCAGCAGTGACGTTCTTGGGGCAGATACGCAGTATTTT. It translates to CASSDVLGADTQYF.

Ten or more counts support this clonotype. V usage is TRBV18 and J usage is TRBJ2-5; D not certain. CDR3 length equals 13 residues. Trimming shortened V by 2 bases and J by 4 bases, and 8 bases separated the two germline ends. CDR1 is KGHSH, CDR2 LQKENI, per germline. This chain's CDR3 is CASSPRVGETQYF. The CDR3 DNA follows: TGTGCCAGCTCACCAAGGGTAGGAGAGACCCAGTACTTC.

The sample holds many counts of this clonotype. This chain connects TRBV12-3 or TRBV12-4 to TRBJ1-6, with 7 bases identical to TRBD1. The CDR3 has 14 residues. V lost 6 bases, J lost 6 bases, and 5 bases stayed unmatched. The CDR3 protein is CASSLTGANSPLHF. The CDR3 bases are TGTGCCAGCAGCCTTACAGGGGCTAATTCACCCCTCCACTTT.

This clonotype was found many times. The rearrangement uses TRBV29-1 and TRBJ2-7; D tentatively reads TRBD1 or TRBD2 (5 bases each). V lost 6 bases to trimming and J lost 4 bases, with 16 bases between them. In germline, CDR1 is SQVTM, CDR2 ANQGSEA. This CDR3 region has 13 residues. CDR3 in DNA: TGCAGCGTCGCCGGGGACCCAAAATACGAGCAGTACTTC. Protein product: CSVAGDPKYEQYF.

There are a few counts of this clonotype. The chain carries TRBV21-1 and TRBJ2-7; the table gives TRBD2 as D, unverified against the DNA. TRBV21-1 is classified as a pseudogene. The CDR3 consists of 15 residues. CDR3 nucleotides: TGTGCCAGCCTTCCTCAGGGAATAGTGGCCTACGAGCAGTACTTC. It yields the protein CASLPQGIVAYEQYF.

The CDR3 here is CACRGLNIQYF. DNA for the CDR3: TGTGCCTGCCGGGGGCTAAACATTCAGTACTTC. The chain has TRBV30 and TRBJ2-4; perhaps D is TRBD1 or TRBD2 (6 bases each). V was pared by 6 bases and J by 6 bases, with 9 bases between. Per germline, CDR1 GTSNPN and CDR2 SVGIG (reference sequence). The CDR3 loop spans 11 amino acids.

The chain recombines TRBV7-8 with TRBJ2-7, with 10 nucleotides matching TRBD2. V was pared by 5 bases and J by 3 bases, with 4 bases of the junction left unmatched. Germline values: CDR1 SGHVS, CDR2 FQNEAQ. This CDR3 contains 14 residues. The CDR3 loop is CASSPTSGFYEQYF. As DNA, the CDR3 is TGTGCCAGCAGCCCGACTAGCGGGTTCTACGAGCAGTACTTC.

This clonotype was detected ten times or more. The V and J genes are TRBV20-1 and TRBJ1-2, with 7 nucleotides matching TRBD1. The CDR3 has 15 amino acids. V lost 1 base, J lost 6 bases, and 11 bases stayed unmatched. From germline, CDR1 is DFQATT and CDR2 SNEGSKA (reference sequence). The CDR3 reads CSARVLRGFQDGYTF. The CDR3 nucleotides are TGCAGTGCTAGAGTTCTCAGGGGGTTTCAGGATGGCTACACCTTC.

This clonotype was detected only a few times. The CDR3 nucleotides read TGTGCCAGCAGTTTAGAGGGACTCCCCTACGAGCAGTACTTC. Protein product: CASSLEGLPYEQYF. This chain connects TRBV28 to TRBJ2-7; a weak D match, TRBD2 (6 bases). Germline loops: CDR1 MDHEN, CDR2 SYDVKM. Trimming left V 2 bases short and J 2 bases short, with 10 bases between. CDR3 size: 14 residues.

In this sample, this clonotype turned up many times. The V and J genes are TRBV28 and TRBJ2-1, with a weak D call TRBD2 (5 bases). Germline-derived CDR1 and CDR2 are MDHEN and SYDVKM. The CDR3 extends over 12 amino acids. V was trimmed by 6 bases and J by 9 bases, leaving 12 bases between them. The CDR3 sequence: CASSLGKREQFF. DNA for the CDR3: TGTGCCAGCAGCCTCGGGAAACGTGAGCAGTTCTTC.

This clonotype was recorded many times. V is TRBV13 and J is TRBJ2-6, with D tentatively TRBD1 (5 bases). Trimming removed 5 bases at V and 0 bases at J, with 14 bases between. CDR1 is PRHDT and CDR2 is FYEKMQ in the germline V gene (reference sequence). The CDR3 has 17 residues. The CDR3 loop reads CASSGQSGLSGANVLTF. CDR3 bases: TGTGCCAGCAGCGGGCAGTCAGGGCTCTCTGGGGCCAACGTCCTGACTTTC.

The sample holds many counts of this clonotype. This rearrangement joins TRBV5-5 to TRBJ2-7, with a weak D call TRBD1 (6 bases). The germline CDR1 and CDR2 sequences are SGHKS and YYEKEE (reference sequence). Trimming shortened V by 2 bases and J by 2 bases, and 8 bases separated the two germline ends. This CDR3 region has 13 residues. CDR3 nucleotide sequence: TGTGCCAGCAGCTTCAGGGGACCCTACGAGCAGTACTTC. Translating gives CASSFRGPYEQYF.

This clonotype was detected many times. CDR3 coding DNA: TGTGCCATCAGTGCAGCGGGGGAAGCTTTCTTT. Translating gives CAISAAGEAFF. The chain combines TRBV10-3 with TRBJ1-1; unclear D gene. Germline CDR1 ENHRY, CDR2 SYGVKD. The CDR3 covers 11 residues. The V end was cut by 4 bases, the J end by 8 bases, with 8 bases between.

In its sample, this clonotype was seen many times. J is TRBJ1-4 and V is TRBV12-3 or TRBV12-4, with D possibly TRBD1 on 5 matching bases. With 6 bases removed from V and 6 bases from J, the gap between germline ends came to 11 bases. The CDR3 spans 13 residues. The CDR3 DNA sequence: TGTGCCAGCAGACTGGGGGGAGATGAAAAACTGTTTTTT. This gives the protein CASRLGGDEKLFF.

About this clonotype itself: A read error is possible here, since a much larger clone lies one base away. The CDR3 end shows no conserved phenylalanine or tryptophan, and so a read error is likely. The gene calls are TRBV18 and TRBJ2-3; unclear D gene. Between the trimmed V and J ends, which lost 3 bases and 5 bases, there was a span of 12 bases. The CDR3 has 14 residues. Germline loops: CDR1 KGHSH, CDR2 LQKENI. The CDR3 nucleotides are TGTGCCAGCTCACCGAACCGCGTGGTAGATACGCAGTATGTT. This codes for CASSPNRVVDTQYV.

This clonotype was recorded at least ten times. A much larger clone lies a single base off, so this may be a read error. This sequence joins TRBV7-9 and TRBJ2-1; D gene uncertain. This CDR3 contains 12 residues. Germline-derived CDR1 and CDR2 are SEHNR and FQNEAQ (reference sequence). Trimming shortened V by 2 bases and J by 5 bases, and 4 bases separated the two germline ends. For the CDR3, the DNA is TGTGCCAGCAGCTTACGCGACAATGAGCAGTTCTTC. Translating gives CASSLRDNEQFF.

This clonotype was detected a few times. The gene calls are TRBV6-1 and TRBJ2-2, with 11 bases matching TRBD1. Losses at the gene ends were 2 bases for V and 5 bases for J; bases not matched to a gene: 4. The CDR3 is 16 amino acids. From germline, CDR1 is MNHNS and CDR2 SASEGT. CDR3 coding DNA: TGTGCCAGCAGTGAAATTAGGGACAGGGGGACCGGGGAGCTGTTTTTT. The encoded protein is CASSEIRDRGTGELFF.

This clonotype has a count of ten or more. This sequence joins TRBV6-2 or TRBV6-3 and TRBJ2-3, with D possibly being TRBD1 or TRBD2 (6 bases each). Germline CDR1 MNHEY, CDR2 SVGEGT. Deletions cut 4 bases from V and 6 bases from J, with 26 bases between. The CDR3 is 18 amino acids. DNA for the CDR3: TGTGCCAGCAGTTTCAGTCTGCGAAATCGGGGGCGTGATGATACGCAGTATTTT. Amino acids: CASSFSLRNRGRDDTQYF.

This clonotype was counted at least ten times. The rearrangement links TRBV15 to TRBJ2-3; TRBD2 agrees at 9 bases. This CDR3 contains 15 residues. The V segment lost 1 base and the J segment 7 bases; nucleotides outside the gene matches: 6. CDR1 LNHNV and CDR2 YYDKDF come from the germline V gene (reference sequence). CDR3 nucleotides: TGTGCCACCAGCAGAGTTCTAGCGGGGATAAATACGCAGTATTTT. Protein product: CATSRVLAGINTQYF.

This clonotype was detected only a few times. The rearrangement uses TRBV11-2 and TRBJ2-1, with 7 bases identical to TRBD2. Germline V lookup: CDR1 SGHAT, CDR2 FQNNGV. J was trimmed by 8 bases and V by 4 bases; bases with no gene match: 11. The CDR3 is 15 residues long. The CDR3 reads CASSWSSGAFDEQFF. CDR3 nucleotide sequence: TGTGCCAGCAGCTGGTCCAGCGGGGCTTTCGATGAGCAGTTCTTC.

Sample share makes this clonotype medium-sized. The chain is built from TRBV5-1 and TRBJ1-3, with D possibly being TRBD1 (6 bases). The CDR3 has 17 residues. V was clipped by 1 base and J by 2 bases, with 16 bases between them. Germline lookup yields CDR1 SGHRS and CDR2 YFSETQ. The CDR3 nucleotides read TGCGCCAGCAGCTTGTCCCCCTACCGACAGGCTGGAAACACCATATATTTT. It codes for CASSLSPYRQAGNTIYF.

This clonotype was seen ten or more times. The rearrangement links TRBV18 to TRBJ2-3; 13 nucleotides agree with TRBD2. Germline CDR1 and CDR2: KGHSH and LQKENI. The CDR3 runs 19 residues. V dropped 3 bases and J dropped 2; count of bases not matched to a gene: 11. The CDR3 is CASSPGLAGDFPFTDTQYF. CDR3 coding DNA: TGTGCCAGCTCACCCGGACTAGCGGGGGATTTTCCGTTCACAGATACGCAGTATTTT.

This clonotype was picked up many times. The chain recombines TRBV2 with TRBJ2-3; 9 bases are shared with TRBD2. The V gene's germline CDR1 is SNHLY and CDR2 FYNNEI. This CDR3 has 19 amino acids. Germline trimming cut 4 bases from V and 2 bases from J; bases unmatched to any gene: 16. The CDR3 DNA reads TGTGCCAGCAGTGGATCCCGGTCGACTAGCGGACGACTCACAGATACGCAGTATTTT. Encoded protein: CASSGSRSTSGRLTDTQYF.

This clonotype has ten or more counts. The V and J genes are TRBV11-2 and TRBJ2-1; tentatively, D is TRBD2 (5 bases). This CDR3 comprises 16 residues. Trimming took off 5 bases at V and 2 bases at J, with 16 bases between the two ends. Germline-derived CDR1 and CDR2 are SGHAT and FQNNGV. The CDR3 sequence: CASSQTVANTYNEQFF. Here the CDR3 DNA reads TGTGCCAGCAGCCAAACAGTAGCGAACACCTACAATGAGCAGTTCTTC.

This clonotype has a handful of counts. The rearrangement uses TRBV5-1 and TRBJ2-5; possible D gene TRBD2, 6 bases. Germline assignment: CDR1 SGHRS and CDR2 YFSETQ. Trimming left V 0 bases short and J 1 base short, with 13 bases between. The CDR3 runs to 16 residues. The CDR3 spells CASSLGAQAGQETQYF. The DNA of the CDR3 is TGCGCCAGCAGCTTGGGGGCGCAAGCGGGCCAAGAGACCCAGTACTTC. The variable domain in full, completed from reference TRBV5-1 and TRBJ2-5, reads KAGVTQTPRYLIKTRGQQVTLSCSPISGHRSVSWYQQTPGQGLQFLFEYFSETQRNKGNFPGRFSGRQFSNSRSEMNVSTLELGDSALYLCASSLGAQAGQETQYFGPGTRLLVL.

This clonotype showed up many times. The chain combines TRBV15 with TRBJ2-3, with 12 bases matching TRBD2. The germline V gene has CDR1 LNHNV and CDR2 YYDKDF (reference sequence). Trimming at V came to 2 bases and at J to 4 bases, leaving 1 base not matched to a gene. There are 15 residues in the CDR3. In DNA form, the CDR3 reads TGTGCCACCAGCAGACTAGCGGGGGGGCCAGATACGCAGTATTTT. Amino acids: CATSRLAGGPDTQYF.

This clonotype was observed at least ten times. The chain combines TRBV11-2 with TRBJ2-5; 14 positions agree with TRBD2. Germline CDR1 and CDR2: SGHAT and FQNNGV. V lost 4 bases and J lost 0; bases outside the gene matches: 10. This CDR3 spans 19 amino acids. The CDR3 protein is CASSSGLAGVMGYQETQYF. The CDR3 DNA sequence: TGTGCCAGCAGCTCGGGACTAGCGGGGGTGATGGGGTACCAAGAGACCCAGTACTTC.